Listed below are T cell receptor beta chains from one sample, sequenced in a study of CXCR3-negative and CXCR3-positive naive CD8 T cells. TCRdb reanalyzed the 5' RACE reads, giving one entry per CDR3 protein sequence and no DNA. The sample has under 45,000 distinct CDR3 sequences. The sequenced sample consisted of memory CD8+ T cells from blood. The receptors stem from a human donor in good health. Some clones in this sample may be carry-over from other donors' samples. Each CDR3 is given with its conserved first and last residue.

TRBJ2-1,TRBV7-9,CASSLGLGGHPYNEQFF
TRBJ2-2,TRBV5-4,CASNRGGSLTGELFF
TRBJ2-7,TRBV5-6,CASSWGSEQYF
TRBJ1-2,TRBV9,CASRNTGNYGYTF
TRBJ2-5,TRBV5-1,CASSSTGTQYF
TRBJ2-1,TRBV19,CASSIGGHKQFF
TRBJ1-1,TRBV6-2/TRBV6-3,CASSYMAVNTEAFF
TRBJ2-1,TRBV4-3,CASSQELGGSYNEQFF
TRBJ2-1,TRBV9,CASSGLAGGPYNEQFF
TRBJ2-1,TRBV7-6,CASRERAISNEQFF